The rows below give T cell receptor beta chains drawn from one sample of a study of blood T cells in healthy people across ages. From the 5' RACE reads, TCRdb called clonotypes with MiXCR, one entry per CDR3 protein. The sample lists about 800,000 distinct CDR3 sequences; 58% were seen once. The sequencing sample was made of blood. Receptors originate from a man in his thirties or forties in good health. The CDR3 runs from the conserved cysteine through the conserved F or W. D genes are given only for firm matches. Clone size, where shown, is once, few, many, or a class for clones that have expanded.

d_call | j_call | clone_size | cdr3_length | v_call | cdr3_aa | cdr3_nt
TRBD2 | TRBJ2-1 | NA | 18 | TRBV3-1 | CASSPPLRLAGGLWEQFF | TGTGCCAGCAGCCCCCCGCTCCGACTAGCGGGGGGGCTCTGGGAGCAGTTCTTC
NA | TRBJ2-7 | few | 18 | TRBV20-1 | CSARGVYLAGLSSYEQYF | TGCAGTGCTAGAGGCGTTTATCTTGCGGGACTGAGCTCCTACGAGCAGTACTTC
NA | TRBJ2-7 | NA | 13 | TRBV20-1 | CSASDGSSYEQYF | TGCAGTGCTAGCGACGGGAGCTCCTACGAGCAGTACTTC
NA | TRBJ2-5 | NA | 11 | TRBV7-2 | CASSEQWAQYF | TGTGCCAGCAGCGAACAATGGGCCCAGTACTTC
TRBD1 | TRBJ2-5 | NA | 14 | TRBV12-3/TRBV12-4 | CASITTGGQETQYF | TGTGCCAGCATCACAACAGGGGGTCAAGAGACCCAGTACTTC
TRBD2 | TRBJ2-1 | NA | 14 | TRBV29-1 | CSVSTSGRSNEQFF | TGCAGCGTTTCGACTAGCGGGAGATCCAATGAGCAGTTCTTC
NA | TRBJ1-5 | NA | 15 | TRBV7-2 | CASSLEAHSNQPQHF | TGTGCCAGCAGCTTAGAGGCACATAGCAATCAGCCCCAGCATTTT
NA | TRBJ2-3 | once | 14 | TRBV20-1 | CSARAHLGTDTQYF | TGCAGTGCTAGGGCTCATCTTGGCACAGATACGCAGTATTTT
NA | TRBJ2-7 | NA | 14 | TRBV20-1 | CSARNIGGALEQYF | TGCAGTGCTAGGAATATTGGGGGGGCCCTCGAGCAGTACTTC
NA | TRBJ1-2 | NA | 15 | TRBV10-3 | CAISEMGVDNYGYTF | TGTGCCATCAGTGAAATGGGGGTGGATAACTATGGCTACACCTTC
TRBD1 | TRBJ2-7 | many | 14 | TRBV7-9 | CASSFGTGMTEQYF | TGTGCCAGCAGTTTCGGGACAGGAATGACCGAGCAGTACTTC
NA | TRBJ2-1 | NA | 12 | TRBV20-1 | CSAEAADGEQFF | TGCAGTGCAGAGGCGGCTGATGGTGAGCAGTTCTTC
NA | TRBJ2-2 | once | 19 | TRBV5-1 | CASSLSPLEWRGNTGELFF | TGCGCCAGCAGCTTGAGCCCCCTTGAATGGAGGGGGAACACCGGGGAGCTGTTTTTT
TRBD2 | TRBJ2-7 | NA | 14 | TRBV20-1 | CSARPSGRGYEQYF | TGCAGTGCTAGACCTAGCGGGAGAGGCTACGAGCAGTACTTC
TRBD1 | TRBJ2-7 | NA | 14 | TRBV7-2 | CASSFAGGYYEQYF | TGTGCCAGCAGCTTCGCAGGGGGATACTACGAGCAGTACTTC
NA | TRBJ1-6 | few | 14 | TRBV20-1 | CSARVGEDNSPLHF | TGCAGTGCTAGAGTGGGGGAAGATAATTCACCCCTCCACTTT
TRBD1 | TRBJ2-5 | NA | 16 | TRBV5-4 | CASSRRGGQGKETQYF | TGTGCCAGCAGCCGACGTGGGGGACAGGGTAAAGAGACCCAGTACTTC
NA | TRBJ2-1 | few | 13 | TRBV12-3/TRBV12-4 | CASSLGQDNEQFF | TGTGCCAGCAGTTTGGGACAAGACAATGAGCAGTTCTTC
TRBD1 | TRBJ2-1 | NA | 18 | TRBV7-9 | CASSGRTQGKALPNEQFF | TGTGCCAGCAGCGGCCGAACACAGGGGAAAGCATTGCCCAACGAGCAGTTCTTC
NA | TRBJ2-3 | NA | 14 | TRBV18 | CATASYYSTDTQYF | TGTGCCACGGCCTCCTACTACTCCACAGATACGCAGTATTTT
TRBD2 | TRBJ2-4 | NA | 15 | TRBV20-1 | CSANGLGGAKNIQYF | TGCAGTGCAAATGGACTAGGTGGGGCCAAAAACATTCAGTACTTC
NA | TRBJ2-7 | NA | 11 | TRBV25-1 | CASTGVYEQYF | TGTGCCAGCACGGGGGTTTACGAGCAGTACTTC
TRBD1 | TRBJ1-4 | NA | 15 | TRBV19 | CASTDRAGSDEKLFF | TGTGCCAGTACCGACAGGGCAGGTAGTGATGAAAAACTGTTTTTT
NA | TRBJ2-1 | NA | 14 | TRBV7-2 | CASGWIVLRNEQFF | TGTGCCAGCGGCTGGATAGTGTTGCGCAATGAGCAGTTCTTC
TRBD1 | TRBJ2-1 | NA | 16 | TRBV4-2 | CASSQPGTGGSNEQFF | TGTGCCAGCAGCCAACCCGGGACAGGGGGCTCGAATGAGCAGTTCTTC
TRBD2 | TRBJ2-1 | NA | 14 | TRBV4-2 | CATPASGEFNEQFF | TGTGCCACTCCTGCTAGCGGGGAGTTTAATGAGCAGTTCTTC
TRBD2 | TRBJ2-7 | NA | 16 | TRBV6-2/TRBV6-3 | CASSCTHRTSGDEQYF | TGTGCCAGCAGTTGCACCCACAGGACTAGCGGGGACGAGCAGTACTTC
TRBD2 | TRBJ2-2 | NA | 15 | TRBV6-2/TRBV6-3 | CASSRGRALVGELFF | TGTGCCAGCAGCCGCGGGAGGGCCCTCGTGGGGGAGCTGTTTTTT
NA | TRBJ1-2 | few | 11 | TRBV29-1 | CSPGGVDGYTF | TGCAGCCCGGGGGGAGTAGATGGCTACACCTTC
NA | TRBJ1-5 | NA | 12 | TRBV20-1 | CSARRENQPQHF | TGCAGTGCTAGAAGGGAGAATCAGCCCCAGCATTTT
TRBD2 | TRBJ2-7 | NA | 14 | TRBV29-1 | CSVEGTSGLYEQYF | TGCAGCGTTGAGGGGACTAGCGGACTCTACGAGCAGTACTTC
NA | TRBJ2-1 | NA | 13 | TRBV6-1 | CASSPLVRNEQFF | TGTGCCAGCAGTCCGCTTGTCCGCAATGAGCAGTTCTTC
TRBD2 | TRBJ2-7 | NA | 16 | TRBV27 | CASSLNSGTSGYEQYF | TGTGCCAGCAGCTTAAACTCCGGGACTAGCGGATACGAGCAGTACTTC
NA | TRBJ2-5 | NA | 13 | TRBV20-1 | CSFRSGTQETQYF | TGCAGCTTTAGGTCGGGAACCCAAGAGACCCAGTACTTC
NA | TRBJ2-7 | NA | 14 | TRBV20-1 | CSARDGGWSYEQYF | TGCAGTGCTAGGGATGGGGGCTGGTCCTACGAGCAGTACTTC
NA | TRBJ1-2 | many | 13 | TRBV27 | CASSSGNYYGYTF | TGTGCCAGCAGTTCAGGAAACTACTATGGCTACACCTTC
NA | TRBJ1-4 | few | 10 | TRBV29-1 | CSAEGEKLFF | TGCAGCGCCGAGGGTGAAAAACTGTTTTTT
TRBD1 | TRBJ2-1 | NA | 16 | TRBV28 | CAGTLGGTGSYNEQFF | TGTGCCGGCACCCTAGGCGGGACAGGGAGCTACAATGAGCAGTTCTTC
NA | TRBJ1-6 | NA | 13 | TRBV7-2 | CASSRTNNSPLHF | TGTGCCAGCAGCCGGACCAATAATTCACCCCTCCACTTT
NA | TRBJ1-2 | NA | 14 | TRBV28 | CASGLPQGSYGYTF | TGTGCCAGCGGACTCCCCCAGGGGTCCTATGGCTACACCTTC
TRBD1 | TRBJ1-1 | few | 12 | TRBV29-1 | CSGGTGNTEAFF | TGCAGTGGGGGGACAGGGAACACTGAAGCTTTCTTT
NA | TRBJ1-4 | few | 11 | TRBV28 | CASTLNEKLFF | TGTGCCAGCACCCTTAATGAAAAACTGTTTTTT
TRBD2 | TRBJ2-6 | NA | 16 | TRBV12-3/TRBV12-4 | CASRKTGGSGANVLTF | TGTGCCAGCAGAAAGACGGGGGGCTCTGGGGCCAACGTCCTGACTTTC
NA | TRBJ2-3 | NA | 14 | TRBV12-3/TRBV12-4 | CASSLSRRGDTQYF | TGTGCCAGCAGTTTAAGTCGACGGGGAGATACGCAGTATTTT
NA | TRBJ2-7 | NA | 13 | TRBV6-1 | CASSLNGVYEQYF | TGTGCCAGCAGCCTAAACGGGGTCTACGAGCAGTACTTC